These 5 T cell receptor beta chains share one sample of origin, sequenced in a study of shared clonotypes between healthy human individuals. Terminally differentiated effector memory CD45RA+ cells were left out of the naive CD8 fraction, which was CD45RO-negative and positively selected for CCR7. Profiled with immunoSEQ multiplex PCR; TCRdb holds only in-frame clones, not every one. Among about 2.1 million clones listed, roughly 91% were seen once. The sequenced sample consisted of naive CD8+ T cells from PBMCs. The receptors here all came from a man aged 18 to 29 in good health. Some clones in this sample may be carry-over from other donors' samples.

CDR3 protein: CASRSGRGYNEQFF. In nucleotides, the CDR3 is TGTGCCAGCAGATCGGGTCGAGGATACAATGAGCAGTTCTTC. This chain connects TRBV28 to TRBJ2-1; D is unresolved. Germline CDR1 is MDHEN and CDR2 is SYDVKM. The V and J ends lost 6 bases and 4 bases respectively, with 13 bases between them. The CDR3 length is 14 residues.

The V call is TRBV6-7, the J call TRBJ1-5, with 10 bases identical to TRBD1. TRBV6-7 is an ORF, with its function uncertain. With V trimmed by 0 bases and J by 6 bases, 11 bases remained unmatched. This CDR3 comprises 18 residues. DNA of the CDR3: TGTGCCAGCAGTTACTCGAGGGCCGGCGGGACAGGGGTTCAGCCCCAGCATTTT. Its translation is CASSYSRAGGTGVQPQHF.

In this sample, this clone turned up once. This sequence joins TRBV13 and TRBJ1-2; 11 positions agree with TRBD1. Trimming at V came to 5 bases and at J to 6 bases, leaving 8 bases not matched to a gene. This CDR3 region has 15 residues. CDR1 is PRHDT and CDR2 is FYEKMQ in the germline V gene (reference sequence). As DNA, the CDR3 is TGTGCCAGCAGCCAAGGACAGGGGGCATACAATGGCTACACCTTC. It codes for CASSQGQGAYNGYTF.

The chain carries TRBV5-1 and TRBJ1-1, with a tentative D call TRBD1 (6 bases). The V and J ends lost 4 bases and 1 base respectively, with 20 bases between them. The germline V gene has CDR1 SGHRS and CDR2 YFSETQ. The CDR3 consists of 17 residues. CDR3 amino acids: CASSDLDIGQTNTEAFF. DNA of the CDR3: TGCGCCAGCAGCGACCTCGATATAGGACAGACGAACACTGAAGCTTTCTTT.

V gene TRBV7-8 combines with J gene TRBJ1-2; a possible D gene is TRBD1 (5 bases). This CDR3 region has 15 residues. Trimming cost V 2 bases and J 4 bases, with 14 bases left between them. CDR1 and CDR2 from the germline V gene are SGHVS and FQNEAQ. Here the CDR3 DNA reads TGTGCCAGCAGCTTAAGCGGGGGGTCCCCCTATGGCTACACCTTC. Its translation is CASSLSGGSPYGYTF.